The present T cell receptor (beta chain) was sequenced within a study of blood T cell repertoires in COVID-19. The protocol was immunoSEQ multiplex PCR, while the TCRdb copy is restricted to in-frame clones and leaves out a portion. The table has 100,000 to 150,000 clones, 65% to 90% seen once. Source material: peripheral blood. The sequence was obtained from a man at least 80 years old with active or convalescent COVID-19.

Here the CDR3 DNA reads TGCGCCAGCAGCTTGGCCCGCGGGGGCCACAACACCGGGGAGCTGTTTTTT. This sequence encodes CASSLARGGHNTGELFF. The chain is built from TRBV5-1 and TRBJ2-2, with a possible D match to TRBD2 (7 bases). This CDR3 has 17 residues. Germline V gene sequence: CDR1 SGHRS, CDR2 YFSETQ. V was cut by 0 bases and J by 2 bases, with 14 bases left in between.